These T cell receptor beta chains were read from a single sample in a study of early T cells in non-severe SARS-CoV-2 infection. In TCRdb, the 5' RACE reads were re-called with MiXCR into one record per CDR3 protein. The sample holds roughly 56,000 distinct CDR3 sequences; roughly 12% are singletons and the top ten take approximately 10%. Sequencing input: whole blood. The source is an adult who was a healthcare worker with PCR-confirmed SARS-CoV-2 infection or an uninfected control (not recorded which). CDR3s include the opening cysteine and the closing phenylalanine or tryptophan. D genes are given only for firm matches. The listing skips clone size in some rows; elsewhere it reads once, few, many or a size class.

D: .; V: TRBV4-1; size: .; J: TRBJ1-5; DNA: TGCGCCAGCAGCCCCCAGACCCAGGGTTCGGTTCAGCCCCAGCATTTT; CDR3: CASSPQTQGSVQPQHF
D: TRBD1; V: TRBV20-1; size: .; J: TRBJ2-5; DNA: TGCAGTGTTACAGGGGAAGAGACCCAGTACTTC; CDR3: CSVTGEETQYF
D: .; V: TRBV4-3; size: few; J: TRBJ2-7; DNA: TGCGCCAGCAGCCAAGATCAGCTCACCTACGAGCAGTACTTC; CDR3: CASSQDQLTYEQYF
D: .; V: TRBV4-2; size: many; J: TRBJ2-6; DNA: TGTGCCAGCAGCCAAGATGGGGCAGCAGGGGCCAACGTCCTGACTTTC; CDR3: CASSQDGAAGANVLTF
D: .; V: TRBV29-1; size: .; J: TRBJ2-7; DNA: TGCAGCGGGCGCGGAGGAAACGAGCAGTACTTC; CDR3: CSGRGGNEQYF
D: TRBD1; V: TRBV5-6; size: .; J: TRBJ2-5; DNA: TGTGCCAGCAGCTTTGGACAGGGACGGGCGGAGACCCAGTACTTC; CDR3: CASSFGQGRAETQYF
D: TRBD1; V: TRBV10-3; size: .; J: TRBJ1-1; DNA: TGTGCCATCAGGGGGACAGGGGATTCAGCTTTCTTT; CDR3: CAIRGTGDSAFF
D: TRBD1; V: TRBV19; size: few; J: TRBJ2-2; DNA: TGTGCCAGTAGTTTCGGGACAGGGATCACCGGGGAGCTGTTTTTT; CDR3: CASSFGTGITGELFF
D: TRBD1; V: TRBV20-1; size: .; J: TRBJ1-2; DNA: TGCAGTGCTAGAGATCTTGCAGGGGGCTTTCGTGGCTACACCTTC; CDR3: CSARDLAGGFRGYTF
D: .; V: TRBV18; size: few; J: TRBJ2-3; DNA: TGTGCCAGCTCACCGGACGGCACTAGCACAGATACGCAGTATTTT; CDR3: CASSPDGTSTDTQYF
D: .; V: TRBV7-9; size: many; J: TRBJ1-1; DNA: TGTGCCAGCAGCTCCCCGGGGCCCAAAGCTTTCTTT; CDR3: CASSSPGPKAFF
D: .; V: TRBV18; size: many; J: TRBJ2-1; DNA: TGTGCCAGCTCACCCGAGGATAATTCCTACAATGAGCAGTTCTTC; CDR3: CASSPEDNSYNEQFF
D: TRBD2; V: TRBV7-2; size: .; J: TRBJ2-1; DNA: TGTGCCAGCAGCTCACGGATGACTAGCGGGACTCGCAATGAGCAGTTCTTC; CDR3: CASSSRMTSGTRNEQFF
D: .; V: TRBV28; size: few; J: TRBJ2-7; DNA: TGTGCCAGCAGTCATTACTCTAACTACGAGCAGTACTTC; CDR3: CASSHYSNYEQYF
D: .; V: TRBV3-1; size: many; J: TRBJ1-1; DNA: TGTGCCAGCAGCCAAAGGCCAGGGGAGGCTGAAGCTTTCTTT; CDR3: CASSQRPGEAEAFF
D: TRBD1; V: TRBV6-4; size: .; J: TRBJ2-3; DNA: TGTGCCAGCAGTGACTCGACAGGGGGCGCAGATACGCAGTATTTT; CDR3: CASSDSTGGADTQYF
D: TRBD1; V: TRBV6-6; size: few; J: TRBJ1-5; DNA: TGTGCCAGCAGTTACCCTCTTCAGGGGGCGAGCAATCAGCCCCAGCATTTT; CDR3: CASSYPLQGASNQPQHF
D: .; V: TRBV11-2; size: .; J: TRBJ2-7; DNA: TGTGCCAGCAGCCCGACCCCCGTCTACGAGCAGTACTTC; CDR3: CASSPTPVYEQYF
D: TRBD2; V: TRBV19; size: few; J: TRBJ2-1; DNA: TGTGCCAGTAGTATAGATGGGCTAGCGGGAGCCTACAATGAGCAGTTCTTC; CDR3: CASSIDGLAGAYNEQFF
D: .; V: TRBV20-1; size: few; J: TRBJ1-3; DNA: TGCAGTGCCGAGACGGACTCTGGAAACACCATATATTTT; CDR3: CSAETDSGNTIYF
D: .; V: TRBV11-2; size: .; J: TRBJ1-2; DNA: TGTGCCAGTGCTCCGGTGGCAGGGAACTATGGCTACACCTTC; CDR3: CASAPVAGNYGYTF
D: TRBD1; V: TRBV10-3; size: .; J: TRBJ1-1; DNA: TGTGCCATCAGTGAGTCGAGCGACAGGGGGCGACGGGCTGAAGCTTTCTTT; CDR3: CAISESSDRGRRAEAFF
D: .; V: TRBV20-1; size: many; J: TRBJ2-7; DNA: TGCAGTGCCCGCGCGACCGACACCACTAGCGAGCAGTACTTC; CDR3: CSARATDTTSEQYF
D: TRBD1; V: TRBV6-6; size: many; J: TRBJ1-4; DNA: TGTGCCAGCAGTTACGGAACCGGGACAGGAACCTTTCGGGGAGAAAAACTGTTTTTT; CDR3: CASSYGTGTGTFRGEKLFF
D: TRBD2; V: TRBV28; size: many; J: TRBJ2-3; DNA: TGTGCCAGCAGTTTATATAGCGGGGGCACAGATACGCAGTATTTT; CDR3: CASSLYSGGTDTQYF
D: .; V: TRBV5-1; size: many; J: TRBJ1-1; DNA: TGCGCCAGCAGCTTGTCCGATAAATGGAACACTGAAGCTTTCTTT; CDR3: CASSLSDKWNTEAFF
D: TRBD1; V: TRBV28; size: many; J: TRBJ2-5; DNA: TGTGCCAGCAGTGGGACAGGGTTCGAGACCCAGTACTTC; CDR3: CASSGTGFETQYF
D: .; V: TRBV27; size: .; J: TRBJ1-2; DNA: TGTGCCAGCAGCCCCGGCGGAGTCTATGGCTACACCTTC; CDR3: CASSPGGVYGYTF
D: .; V: TRBV13; size: .; J: TRBJ1-4; DNA: TGTGCCAGCCAAAGGGGGAAAGTTAATGAAAAACTGTTTTTT; CDR3: CASQRGKVNEKLFF
D: .; V: TRBV7-3; size: few; J: TRBJ2-1; DNA: TGTGCCAGCAGCATCACAGGGAGTGGGTCCAATGAGCAGTTCTTC; CDR3: CASSITGSGSNEQFF
D: .; V: TRBV7-2; size: .; J: TRBJ1-2; DNA: TGTGCCAGCAGCTTTTCAGGGATCGATGGCTACACCTTC; CDR3: CASSFSGIDGYTF
D: .; V: TRBV7-9; size: many; J: TRBJ1-4; DNA: TGTGCCAGCAGCTTAGGAGGGTTAGGCGAAAAACTGTTTTTT; CDR3: CASSLGGLGEKLFF
D: .; V: TRBV5-1; size: few; J: TRBJ1-1; DNA: TGCGCCAGCAGCTTGGGCGGGAGGATGAACACTGAAGCTTTCTTT; CDR3: CASSLGGRMNTEAFF
D: .; V: TRBV5-1; size: few; J: TRBJ2-1; DNA: TGCGCCAGCAGCCTCTCCCGTGGGACGTCCCGTACGAATGAGCAGTTCTTC; CDR3: CASSLSRGTSRTNEQFF
D: TRBD2; V: TRBV6-1; size: many; J: TRBJ2-3; DNA: TGTGCCAGCCTTAGCGGGATAGCTACAGATACGCAGTATTTT; CDR3: CASLSGIATDTQYF
D: .; V: TRBV2; size: .; J: TRBJ2-3; DNA: TGTGCCAGCAGTGAAACAGGCGGGTATTTT; CDR3: CASSETGGYF
D: .; V: TRBV12-3/TRBV12-4; size: few; J: TRBJ1-1; DNA: TGTGCCAGCAGCCAGGACAGCCTCGAAGCTTTCTTT; CDR3: CASSQDSLEAFF
D: .; V: TRBV12-3/TRBV12-4; size: many; J: TRBJ2-1; DNA: TGTGCCAGCAGTTCTAACACTCGCGCCCATGAGCAGTTCTTC; CDR3: CASSSNTRAHEQFF
D: .; V: TRBV27; size: .; J: TRBJ2-5; DNA: TGTGCCAGCAGTTTATATGTGGGGGGCCTCCAAGAGACCCAGTACTTC; CDR3: CASSLYVGGLQETQYF
D: TRBD2; V: TRBV7-2; size: few; J: TRBJ2-3; DNA: TGTGCCAGCAGCTCCGGGGGAGGGGCCGATACGCAGTATTTT; CDR3: CASSSGGGADTQYF
D: .; V: TRBV6-6; size: .; J: TRBJ2-3; DNA: TGTGCCAGCAGTTACGTCGGAGTCACAGATACGCAGTATTTT; CDR3: CASSYVGVTDTQYF
D: .; V: TRBV5-1; size: many; J: TRBJ2-3; DNA: TGCGCCAGCAGGGCCCCGGAAAGTGGAGATACGCAGTATTTT; CDR3: CASRAPESGDTQYF
D: TRBD1; V: TRBV10-2; size: many; J: TRBJ1-2; DNA: TGCGCCAGCTCGGAGACATCGGGACAGTTTTATGGCTACACCTTC; CDR3: CASSETSGQFYGYTF
D: .; V: TRBV28; size: many; J: TRBJ2-7; DNA: TGTGCCAGCAGTTTTTCTGGTGGCAGAGTCTACGAGCAGTACTTC; CDR3: CASSFSGGRVYEQYF
D: .; V: TRBV14; size: .; J: TRBJ2-7; DNA: TGTGCCAGCAGCCAATCCCGGGGACTTAACTCCTACGAGCAGTACTTC; CDR3: CASSQSRGLNSYEQYF
D: TRBD1; V: TRBV27; size: many; J: TRBJ2-7; DNA: TGTGCCAGCAGTTCTAAGACAGGGGGTACTTCCTACGAGCAGTACTTC; CDR3: CASSSKTGGTSYEQYF
D: TRBD2; V: TRBV5-1; size: many; J: TRBJ2-5; DNA: TGCGCCAGCAGCAGGGGACTAGCGGACGGGACCCAGTACTTC; CDR3: CASSRGLADGTQYF
D: .; V: TRBV29-1; size: few; J: TRBJ2-2; DNA: TGCAGCGTTGGTCTAACAGGGACCGGACACGGGGAGCTGTTTTTT; CDR3: CSVGLTGTGHGELFF